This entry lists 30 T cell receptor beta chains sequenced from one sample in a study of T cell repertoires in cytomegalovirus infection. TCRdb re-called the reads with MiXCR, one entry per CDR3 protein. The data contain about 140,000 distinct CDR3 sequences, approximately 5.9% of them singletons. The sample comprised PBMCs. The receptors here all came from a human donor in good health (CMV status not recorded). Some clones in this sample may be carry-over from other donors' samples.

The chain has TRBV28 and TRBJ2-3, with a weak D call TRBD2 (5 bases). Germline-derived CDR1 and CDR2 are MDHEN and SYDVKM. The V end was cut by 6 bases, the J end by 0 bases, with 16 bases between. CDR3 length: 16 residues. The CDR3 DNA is TGTGCCAGCAGCCACCTCCGGGGTCTGAGCACAGATACGCAGTATTTT. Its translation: CASSHLRGLSTDTQYF. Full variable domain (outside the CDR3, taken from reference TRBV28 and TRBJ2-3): DVKVTQSSRYLVKRTGEKVFLECVQDMDHENMFWYRQDPGLGLRLIYFSYDVKMKEKGDIPEGYSVSREKKERFSLILESASTNQTSMYLCASSHLRGLSTDTQYFGPGTRLTVL.

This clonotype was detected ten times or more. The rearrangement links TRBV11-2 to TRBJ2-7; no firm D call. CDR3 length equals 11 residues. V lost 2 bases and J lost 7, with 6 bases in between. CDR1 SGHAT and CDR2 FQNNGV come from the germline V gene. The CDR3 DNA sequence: TGTGCCAGCAGCTTATCCCGGGAGCAGTACTTC. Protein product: CASSLSREQYF.

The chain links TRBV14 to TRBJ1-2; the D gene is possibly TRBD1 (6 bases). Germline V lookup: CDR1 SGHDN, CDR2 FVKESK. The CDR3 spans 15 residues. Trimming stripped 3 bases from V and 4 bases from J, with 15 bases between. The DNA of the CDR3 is TGTGCCAGCAGCCACAGACAGGCAAGGGCCTATGGCTACACCTTC. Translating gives CASSHRQARAYGYTF.

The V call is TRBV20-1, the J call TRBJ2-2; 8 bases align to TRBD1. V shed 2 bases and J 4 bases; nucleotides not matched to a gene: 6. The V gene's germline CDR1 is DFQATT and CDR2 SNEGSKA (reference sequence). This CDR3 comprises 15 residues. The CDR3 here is CSARTRDRSTGELFF. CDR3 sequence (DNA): TGCAGTGCTAGAACCAGGGACAGGTCCACCGGGGAGCTGTTTTTT.

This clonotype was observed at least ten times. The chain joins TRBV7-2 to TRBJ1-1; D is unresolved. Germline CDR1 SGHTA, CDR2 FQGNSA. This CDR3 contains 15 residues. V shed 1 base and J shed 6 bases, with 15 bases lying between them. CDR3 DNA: TGTGCCAGCAGCTTAGGAGGCAGTATGGTCGCTGAAGCTTTCTTT. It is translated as CASSLGGSMVAEAFF.

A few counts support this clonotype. Here the CDR3 reads CASRSRTGEGYTF. The DNA for the CDR3 is TGTGCCAGCAGATCTCGGACAGGGGAAGGCTACACCTTC. The V and J genes are TRBV12-3 or TRBV12-4 and TRBJ1-2, with 9 bases fitting TRBD1. J lost 8 bases, V lost 6 bases, and 7 bases had no gene match. The CDR3 sequence is 13 residues long.

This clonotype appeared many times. CDR3 loop: CASSQGNSYEQYF. The CDR3 DNA follows: TGTGCCAGCAGCCAGGGGAACTCCTACGAGCAGTACTTC. This rearrangement joins TRBV7-2 to TRBJ2-7, with a tentative D call TRBD1 (6 bases). Germline assignment: CDR1 SGHTA and CDR2 FQGNSA. The CDR3 is 13 residues long. V dropped 5 bases and J dropped 0 bases, with 8 bases sitting between them.

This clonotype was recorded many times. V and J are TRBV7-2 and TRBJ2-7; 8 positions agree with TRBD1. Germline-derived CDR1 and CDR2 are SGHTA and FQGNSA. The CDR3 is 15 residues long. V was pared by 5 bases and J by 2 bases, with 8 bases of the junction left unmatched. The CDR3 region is CASSRAGGAPYEQYF. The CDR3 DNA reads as TGTGCCAGCAGCCGAGCAGGGGGCGCCCCCTACGAGCAGTACTTC.

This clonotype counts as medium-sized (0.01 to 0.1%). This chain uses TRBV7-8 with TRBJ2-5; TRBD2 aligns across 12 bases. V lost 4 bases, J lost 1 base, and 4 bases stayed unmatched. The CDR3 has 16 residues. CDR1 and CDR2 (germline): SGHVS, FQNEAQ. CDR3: CASSSRTSGAQETQYF. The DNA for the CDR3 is TGTGCCAGCAGCTCGCGGACTAGCGGGGCCCAAGAGACCCAGTACTTC.

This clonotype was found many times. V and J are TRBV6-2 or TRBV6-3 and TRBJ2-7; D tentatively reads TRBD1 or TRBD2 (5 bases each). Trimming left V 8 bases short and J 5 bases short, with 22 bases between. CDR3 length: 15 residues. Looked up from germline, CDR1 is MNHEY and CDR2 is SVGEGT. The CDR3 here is CASSRKGPFMNEQYF. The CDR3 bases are TGTGCCAGCTCCCGGAAGGGACCCTTTATGAACGAGCAGTACTTC.

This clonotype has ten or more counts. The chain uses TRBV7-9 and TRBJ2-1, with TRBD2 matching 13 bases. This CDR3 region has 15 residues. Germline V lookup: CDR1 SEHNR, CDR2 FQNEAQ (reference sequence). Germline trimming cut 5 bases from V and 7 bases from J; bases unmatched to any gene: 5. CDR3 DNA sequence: TGTGCCAGCAGCATCGGGACTAGCGGGGTTAATGAGCAGTTCTTC. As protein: CASSIGTSGVNEQFF. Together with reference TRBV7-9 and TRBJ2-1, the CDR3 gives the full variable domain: DTGVSQNPRHKITKRGQNVTFRCDPISEHNRLYWYRQTLGQGPEFLTYFQNEAQLEKSRLLSDRFSAERPKGSFSTLEIQRTEQGDSAMYLCASSIGTSGVNEQFFGPGTRLTVL.

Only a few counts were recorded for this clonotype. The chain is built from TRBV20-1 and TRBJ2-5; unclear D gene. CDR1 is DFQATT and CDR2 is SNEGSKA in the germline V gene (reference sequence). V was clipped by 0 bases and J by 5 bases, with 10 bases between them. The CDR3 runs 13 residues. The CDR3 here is CSARDSLRETQYF. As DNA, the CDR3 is TGCAGTGCTAGAGACAGCCTACGGGAGACCCAGTACTTC.

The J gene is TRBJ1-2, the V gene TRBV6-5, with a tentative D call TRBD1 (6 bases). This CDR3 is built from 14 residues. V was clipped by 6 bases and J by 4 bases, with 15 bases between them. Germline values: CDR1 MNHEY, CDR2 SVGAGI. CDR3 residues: CASRPSGQSYGYTF. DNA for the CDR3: TGTGCCAGCAGGCCGTCGGGACAAAGCTATGGCTACACCTTC.

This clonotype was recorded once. The CDR3 nucleotides read TGCGCCAGCAGCCAACGTCTCCAGAGGTTCGACGAGCAGTACTTC. Translation gives CASSQRLQRFDEQYF. The genes are TRBV4-1 and TRBJ2-7; no firm D call. CDR1 and CDR2 from the germline V gene are MGHRA and YSYEKL. The CDR3 spans 15 residues. The V end lost 2 bases, the J end lost 5 bases, and 16 bases lay between the germline ends.

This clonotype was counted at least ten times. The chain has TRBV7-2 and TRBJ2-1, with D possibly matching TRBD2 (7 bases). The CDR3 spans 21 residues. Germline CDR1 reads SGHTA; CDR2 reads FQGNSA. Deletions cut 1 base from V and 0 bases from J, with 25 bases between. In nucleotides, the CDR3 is TGTGCCAGCAGCTTAGTTGGCCGCGGGGGCCTGCTCCGGAGCTCCTACAATGAGCAGTTCTTC. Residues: CASSLVGRGGLLRSSYNEQFF.

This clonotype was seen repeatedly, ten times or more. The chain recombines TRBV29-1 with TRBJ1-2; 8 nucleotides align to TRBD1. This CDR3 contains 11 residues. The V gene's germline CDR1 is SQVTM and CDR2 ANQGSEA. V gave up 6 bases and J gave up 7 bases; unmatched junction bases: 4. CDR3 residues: CSVDRGGGYTF. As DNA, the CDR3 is TGCAGCGTCGACAGGGGTGGTGGCTACACCTTC.

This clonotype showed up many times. The CDR3 bases are TGTGCCAGCAGCTTAGAATATGACAGGATCCCAGATACGCAGTATTTT. Its protein product is CASSLEYDRIPDTQYF. The gene calls are TRBV7-2 and TRBJ2-3; possibly TRBD1 for D (6 bases). This CDR3 is 16 amino acids long. Germline CDR1 reads SGHTA; CDR2 reads FQGNSA. V gave up 1 base and J gave up 4 bases, with 15 bases separating them.

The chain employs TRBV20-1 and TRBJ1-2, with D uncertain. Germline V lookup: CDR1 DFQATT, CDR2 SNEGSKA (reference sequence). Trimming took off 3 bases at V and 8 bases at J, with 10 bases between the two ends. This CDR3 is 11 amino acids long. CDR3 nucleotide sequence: TGCAGTGCTAGGTCCGTTCACGGCTACACCTTC. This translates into CSARSVHGYTF.

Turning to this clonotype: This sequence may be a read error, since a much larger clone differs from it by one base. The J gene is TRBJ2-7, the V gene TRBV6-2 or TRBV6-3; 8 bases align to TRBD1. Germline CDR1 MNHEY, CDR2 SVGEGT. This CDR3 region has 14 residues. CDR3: CVSETTGEADEQYF. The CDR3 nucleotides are TGTGTCAGCGAAACGACAGGGGAAGCGGACGAGCAGTACTTC.

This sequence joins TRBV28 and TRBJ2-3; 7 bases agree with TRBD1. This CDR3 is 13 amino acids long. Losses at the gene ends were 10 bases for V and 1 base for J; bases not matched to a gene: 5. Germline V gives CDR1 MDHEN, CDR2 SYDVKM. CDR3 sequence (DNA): TGTGCCACCAGGGACAGCCGCACAGATACGCAGTATTTT. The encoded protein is CATRDSRTDTQYF.

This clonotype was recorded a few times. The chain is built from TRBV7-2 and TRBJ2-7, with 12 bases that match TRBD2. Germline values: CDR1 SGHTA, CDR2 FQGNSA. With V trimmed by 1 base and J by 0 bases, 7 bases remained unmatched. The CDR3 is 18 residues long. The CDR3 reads CASSLGLAGAPNSYEQYF. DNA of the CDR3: TGTGCCAGCAGCTTAGGACTAGCGGGGGCCCCAAACTCCTACGAGCAGTACTTC.

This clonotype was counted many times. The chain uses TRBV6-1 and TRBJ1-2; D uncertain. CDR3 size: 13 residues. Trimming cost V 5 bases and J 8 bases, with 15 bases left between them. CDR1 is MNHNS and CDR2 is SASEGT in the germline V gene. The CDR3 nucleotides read TGTGCCAGCAGTTATGCCGCACTTTACGGCTACACCTTC. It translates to CASSYAALYGYTF.

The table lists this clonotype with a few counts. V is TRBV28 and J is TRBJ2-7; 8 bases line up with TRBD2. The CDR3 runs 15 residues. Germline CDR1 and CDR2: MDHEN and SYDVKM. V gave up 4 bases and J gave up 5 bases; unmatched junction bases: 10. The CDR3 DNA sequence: TGTGCCAGCAGTTCTCGGGGGGGGTTTAGCGACGAGCAGTACTTC. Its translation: CASSSRGGFSDEQYF.

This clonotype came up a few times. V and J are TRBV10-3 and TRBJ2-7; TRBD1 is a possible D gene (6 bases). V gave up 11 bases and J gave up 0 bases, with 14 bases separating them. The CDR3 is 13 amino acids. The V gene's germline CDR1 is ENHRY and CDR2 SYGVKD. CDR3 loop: CAVQRDNSYEQYF. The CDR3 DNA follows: TGTGCCGTGCAACGGGACAACTCCTACGAGCAGTACTTC.

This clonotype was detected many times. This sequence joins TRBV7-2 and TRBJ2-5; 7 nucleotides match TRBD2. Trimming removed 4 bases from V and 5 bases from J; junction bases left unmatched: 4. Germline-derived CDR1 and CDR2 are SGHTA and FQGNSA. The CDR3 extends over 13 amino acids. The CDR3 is CASSSGLFETQYF. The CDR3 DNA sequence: TGTGCCAGCAGCTCGGGACTATTCGAGACCCAGTACTTC.

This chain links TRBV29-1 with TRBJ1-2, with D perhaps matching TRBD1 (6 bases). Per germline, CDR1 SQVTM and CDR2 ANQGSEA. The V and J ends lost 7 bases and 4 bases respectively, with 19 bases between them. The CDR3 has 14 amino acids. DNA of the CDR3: TGCAGCGCGAGGTTGGGGGGCTCTGGCTATGGCTACACCTTC. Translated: CSARLGGSGYGYTF.

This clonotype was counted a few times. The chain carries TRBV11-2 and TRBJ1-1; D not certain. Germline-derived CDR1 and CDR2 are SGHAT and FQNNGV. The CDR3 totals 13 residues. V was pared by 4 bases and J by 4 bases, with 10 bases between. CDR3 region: CASSSSRGTEAFF. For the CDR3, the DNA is TGTGCCAGCAGCTCGTCTCGGGGCACTGAAGCTTTCTTT.

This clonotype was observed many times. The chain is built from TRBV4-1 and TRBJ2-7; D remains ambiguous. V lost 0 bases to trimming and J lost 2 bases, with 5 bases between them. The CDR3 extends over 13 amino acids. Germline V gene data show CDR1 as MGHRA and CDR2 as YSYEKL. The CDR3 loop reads CASSQDRTYEQYF. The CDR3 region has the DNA TGCGCCAGCAGCCAAGACAGAACCTACGAGCAGTACTTC.

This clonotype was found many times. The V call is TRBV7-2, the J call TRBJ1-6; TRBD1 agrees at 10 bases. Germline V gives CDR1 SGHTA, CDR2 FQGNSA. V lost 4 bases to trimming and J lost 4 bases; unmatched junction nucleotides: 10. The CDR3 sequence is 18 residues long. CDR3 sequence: CASSSRDRGSRYNSPLHF. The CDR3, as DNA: TGTGCCAGCAGCTCCCGGGACAGGGGATCCCGTTATAATTCACCCCTCCACTTT. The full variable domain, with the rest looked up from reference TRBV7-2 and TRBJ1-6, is GAGVSQSPSNKVTEKGKDVELRCDPISGHTALYWYRQSLGQGLEFLIYFQGNSAPDKSGLPSDRFSAERTGGSVSTLTIQRTQQEDSAVYLCASSSRDRGSRYNSPLHFGNGTRLTVT.

CDR3 protein: CASSLDGAGGAEKLFF. As DNA, the CDR3 is TGTGCCAGCAGCTTAGATGGGGCAGGGGGCGCAGAAAAACTGTTTTTT. The chain is built from TRBV7-2 and TRBJ1-4; 8 bases are a match to TRBD1. The J segment lost 8 bases and the V segment lost 1 base, leaving 9 bases of the junction unmatched. This CDR3 is built from 16 residues. Germline V gene data show CDR1 as SGHTA and CDR2 as FQGNSA.